These 9 T cell receptor beta chains originate from one sample sequenced in a study of T cells in Graves' hyperthyroidism and ophthalmopathy. Amplified regions were TCR beta CDR3 sequences from RNA transcripts. TCR CDR3 underwent first-round RT-PCR with the HTBI primer set. Each CDR3 protein is one row after TCRdb ran MiXCR on the multiplex PCR reads. The sample includes roughly 580,000 distinct CDR3 sequences, 46% of them seen just once. The source material was peripheral blood or thyroid tissue (not recorded which). These receptors all stem from a young woman with Graves' hyperthyroidism.

The J gene is TRBJ2-7, the V gene TRBV29-1; possibly TRBD1 for D (5 bases). This CDR3 is 15 amino acids long. V lost 7 bases and J lost 5, with 24 bases in between. In germline, CDR1 is SQVTM, CDR2 ANQGSEA. The CDR3 nucleotides are TGCAGCGCCTTTGAAGATATAGTTTGGGGCAACGAGCAGTACTTC. Residues: CSAFEDIVWGNEQYF.

The CDR3 DNA follows: TGTGCCAGCAGCGAGACTAGCGGGATTGACAACACCGGGGAGCTGTTTTTT. Protein sequence: CASSETSGIDNTGELFF. The chain uses TRBV7-2 and TRBJ2-2, with 11 bases aligning to TRBD2. CDR1 and CDR2 from the germline V gene are SGHTA and FQGNSA. With 5 bases clipped from V and 2 bases from J, the junction kept 7 bases outside the gene matches. This CDR3 comprises 17 residues. Complete variable domain (other parts from reference TRBV7-2 and TRBJ2-2): GAGVSQSPSNKVTEKGKDVELRCDPISGHTALYWYRQSLGQGLEFLIYFQGNSAPDKSGLPSDRFSAERTGGSVSTLTIQRTQQEDSAVYLCASSETSGIDNTGELFFGEGSRLTVL.

This clonotype was seen repeatedly, ten times or more. The rearrangement uses TRBV10-3 and TRBJ1-1; 7 nucleotides match TRBD1. Germline V CDR1 and CDR2: ENHRY, SYGVKD. J gave up 5 bases and V 2 bases, and 2 bases lay outside the gene matches. This CDR3 is built from 13 residues. The CDR3 DNA is TGTGCCATCAGTGAGGGCAGGGGGACTGAAGCTTTCTTT. This gives the protein CAISEGRGTEAFF.

For this clonotype: A much more abundant neighbour one base away suggests this may be a read error. This chain links TRBV7-2 with TRBJ1-2; weak D call: TRBD1 (5 bases). CDR1 and CDR2 (germline): SGHTA, FQGNSA. This CDR3 comprises 15 residues. V was trimmed by 2 bases and J by 8 bases, leaving 18 bases between them. Written as DNA, the CDR3 is TGTGCCAGCAGCTTATCCAAGGCAGGGATGAGGGGCTACACCTTC. Translating it yields CASSLSKAGMRGYTF.

The V and J genes are TRBV10-3 and TRBJ1-5, with a weak D call TRBD1 (6 bases). Trimming shortened V by 6 bases and J by 1 base, and 10 bases separated the two germline ends. The CDR3 spans 14 residues. From germline, CDR1 is ENHRY and CDR2 SYGVKD. This CDR3 is CAIRPGQSNQPQHF. CDR3 DNA: TGTGCCATCAGGCCAGGACAGAGCAATCAGCCCCAGCATTTT.

The CDR3 sequence: CSVRGRNYGYTF. CDR3 in DNA: TGCAGCGTAAGGGGACGGAACTATGGCTACACCTTC. The rearrangement links TRBV29-1 to TRBJ1-2; a weak D match, TRBD1 (5 bases). The CDR3 consists of 12 residues. Looked up from germline, CDR1 is SQVTM and CDR2 is ANQGSEA. Trimming removed 6 bases from V and 2 bases from J, with 10 bases in between.

CDR3 sequence: CAISGVSNQPQHF. In DNA, the CDR3 is TGTGCCATCAGCGGGGTTAGCAATCAGCCCCAGCATTTT. The chain couples TRBV10-3 to TRBJ1-5, with D hard to call. The germline V and J ends were trimmed by 6 bases and 0 bases, with 6 bases remaining between them. Germline V gene lookup returns CDR1 ENHRY and CDR2 SYGVKD. The CDR3 loop spans 13 amino acids.

The V gene is TRBV25-1, the J gene TRBJ1-2; 8 bases align to TRBD1. Germline CDR1 is MGHDK and CDR2 is SYGVNS. V dropped 6 bases and J dropped 5; count of bases not matched to a gene: 11. The CDR3 loop spans 15 amino acids. In DNA form, the CDR3 reads TGTGCCAGCAGCCATTTGACAGGGGCGGGGTATGGCTACACCTTC. Translating gives CASSHLTGAGYGYTF.

Of note for this clonotype: One end of the junction is discordant with germline, which a read error may explain. V and J are TRBV7-9 and TRBJ1-4, with D unresolved. Germline V gene data show CDR1 as SEHNR and CDR2 as FQNEAQ (reference sequence). The CDR3 covers 13 residues. CDR3: CASSRGSGEKLFF. The DNA of the CDR3 is TGCGCCAGCAGCCGAGGGTCGGGGGAAAAACTGTTTTTT.